This is a list of T cell receptor beta chains from one sample in a study of human T cells and chemical hapten exposure. Via MiXCR, TCRdb re-called the RACE reads, giving one row per CDR3 protein. The sample lists just over 90,000 distinct CDR3 sequences; about 8.6% were seen once. The sequencing sample was made of whole blood. The origin of the receptors is a female donor in good health. Some clones in this sample may be carry-over from other donors' samples. CDR3s include the opening cysteine and the closing phenylalanine or tryptophan. The D gene is left open where the match is weak. Where a row states a size, it is once, few, many or the class of an expanded clone; other rows omit it.

v_call	d_call	clone_size	j_call	cdr3_nt	cdr3_aa
TRBV20-1	TRBD2	many	TRBJ2-7	TGCAGTGCTAGAAGTAGCGGGTCGACCTACGAGCAGTACTTC	CSARSSGSTYEQYF
TRBV6-6	.	.	TRBJ2-7	TGTGCCAGCAGGAAAAAGGACGTTTCCTACGAGCAGTACTTC	CASRKKDVSYEQYF
TRBV13	.	.	TRBJ1-1	TGTGCCAGCAGCTTAGGTTCAGCCACCCTTAACACTGAAGCTTTCTTT	CASSLGSATLNTEAFF
TRBV28	.	few	TRBJ2-3	TGTGCCAGCAGTCAGGGGGGTAGAGATACGCAGTATTTT	CASSQGGRDTQYF
TRBV14	.	.	TRBJ1-1	TGTGCCAGCAGCCAATGGGCTTGGAACACTGAAGCTTTCTTT	CASSQWAWNTEAFF
TRBV14	.	many	TRBJ1-1	TGTGCCAGCAGCCAAACCCGCAGAGGACTGAACACTGAAGCTTTCTTT	CASSQTRRGLNTEAFF
TRBV2	.	.	TRBJ2-1	TGTGCCAGCAGTATAAGTTTTAGGCAGTTCTTC	CASSISFRQFF
TRBV10-3	.	few	TRBJ1-5	TGTGCCATCAGTGACGAACAGGGAAGCAATCAGCCCCAGCATTTT	CAISDEQGSNQPQHF
TRBV6-5	.	many	TRBJ2-1	TGTGCCAGCAGCTTCTACAATGAGCAGTTCTTC	CASSFYNEQFF
TRBV4-1	.	many	TRBJ2-7	TGCGCCAGCAGCCCCCTACTAAGCTCCTACGAGCAGTACTTC	CASSPLLSSYEQYF
TRBV5-1	.	.	TRBJ2-3	TGCGCCAGCAGCGGATTAGAAGATACGCAGTATTTT	CASSGLEDTQYF
TRBV20-1	.	few	TRBJ2-1	TGCAGTGCTATCACGGGAGCTTTGGACAATGAGCAGTTCTTC	CSAITGALDNEQFF
TRBV12-3/TRBV12-4	.	.	TRBJ1-5	TGTGCCAGCAGCTATGACACGATGCCCCAGCATTTT	CASSYDTMPQHF
TRBV7-7	TRBD2	many	TRBJ2-1	TGTGCTAGCAGCTTGGGCGGGAGCAATGAGCAGTTCTTC	CASSLGGSNEQFF
TRBV7-9	.	.	TRBJ2-7	TGTGCCAGCAGCTTATTCGCAGGGGGGAACGAGCAGTACTTC	CASSLFAGGNEQYF
TRBV6-2/TRBV6-3	TRBD2	.	TRBJ2-1	TGTGCCAGCAGTCCACGTCGCGGGAGAGCATACAATGAGCAGTTCTTC	CASSPRRGRAYNEQFF
TRBV5-1	TRBD2	many	TRBJ2-1	TGCGCCAGCAGCGCGGGACTAGACGGCTCCTACAATGAGCAGTTCTTC	CASSAGLDGSYNEQFF
TRBV20-1	TRBD2	.	TRBJ2-3	TGCAGTGCTAGAGATAGCGGGGGGGGCACAGATACGCAGTATTTT	CSARDSGGGTDTQYF
TRBV12-3/TRBV12-4	.	.	TRBJ1-1	TGTGCCAGCAGCCAACAGGGACCGAACACTGAAGCTTTCTTT	CASSQQGPNTEAFF
TRBV19	.	.	TRBJ2-6	TGTGCCAGTAGTATAACAATTTCTGGGGCCAACGTCCTGACTTTC	CASSITISGANVLTF
TRBV6-1	TRBD1	many	TRBJ1-2	TGTGCCAGCAGTATAGGACAGGGGAATACCTATGGCTACACCTTC	CASSIGQGNTYGYTF
TRBV5-4	.	.	TRBJ1-1	TGTGCCAGCAGCTTCGGTCAGGGCGGCACTGAAGCTTTCTTT	CASSFGQGGTEAFF
TRBV6-5	TRBD1	.	TRBJ1-2	TGTGCCAGCAGTCCACCGGACAGGGATGGCTACACCTTC	CASSPPDRDGYTF
TRBV24-1	.	many	TRBJ1-2	TGTGCCACCAGTGATTTGGACTCGAACTATGGCTACACCTTC	CATSDLDSNYGYTF
TRBV12-3/TRBV12-4	TRBD1	.	TRBJ2-7	TGTGCCAGCAGTCTCCAGGGGGCGCATCGGTACTTC	CASSLQGAHRYF
TRBV30	TRBD1	.	TRBJ1-1	TGTGCCTGGGGTGAACAGGGGATAGCTTTCTTT	CAWGEQGIAFF